This passage covers 6 T cell receptor beta chains from one sample sequenced in a study of blood T cells in healthy people across ages (dated by TCRdb to 2013 to 2016). Libraries were prepared through 5' RACE. Sequenced using an Illumina HiSeq 2500. The second PCR ran for roughly 7 to 12 cycles and used a J-beta primer mix along with a sample-barcoded 5' primer. TCRdb applied fastp at Q25 and MiXCR to the public reads, then kept only in-frame beta chains. Every CDR3 protein is listed once, alongside the most common genes and DNA of its rows. For this sample there are about 1,000,000 distinct CDR3 sequences; around 43% appear just once. The ten largest clones represent around 18% of the sample. Specimen: blood. The receptor source for this set is an older woman in good health.

This clonotype was seen a few times. This chain links TRBV20-1 with TRBJ1-4, with unresolved D. Germline loops: CDR1 DFQATT, CDR2 SNEGSKA (reference sequence). The CDR3 loop spans 15 amino acids. Trimming shortened V by 0 bases and J by 4 bases, and 12 bases separated the two germline ends. The CDR3 sequence: CSARDLGSRNEKLFF. The CDR3 DNA reads TGCAGTGCTAGAGATCTGGGCAGCCGTAATGAAAAACTGTTTTTT.

V and J are TRBV7-2 and TRBJ2-7; possible D gene TRBD2, 5 bases. The CDR3 is 15 amino acids. Trimming took 0 bases from V and 2 from J, leaving 11 bases between them. Germline CDR1 and CDR2: SGHTA and FQGNSA. Here the CDR3 DNA reads TGTGCCAGCAGCTTAGCGATTAGCGTCACCTACGAGCAGTACTTC. Protein product: CASSLAISVTYEQYF.

This chain joins TRBV7-9 and TRBJ2-7, with D possibly matching TRBD2 (5 bases). The germline V and J ends were trimmed by 6 bases and 5 bases, with 11 bases remaining between them. The CDR3 covers 12 residues. The germline gives CDR1 SEHNR, CDR2 FQNEAQ (reference sequence). In nucleotides, the CDR3 is TGTGCCAGCAGTTCACTAGACAACGAGCAGTACTTC. It yields the protein CASSSLDNEQYF.

This chain joins TRBV4-1 and TRBJ2-3; D unresolved. The CDR3 runs to 13 residues. V lost 0 bases and J lost 5, with 6 bases in between. Germline V CDR1 and CDR2: MGHRA, YSYEKL. CDR3 sequence reads: CASSQDGIDTQYF. DNA for the CDR3: TGCGCCAGCAGCCAAGATGGGATAGATACGCAGTATTTT.

V and J are TRBV5-1 and TRBJ1-4; D ambiguous. The CDR3 covers 15 residues. Germline V lookup: CDR1 SGHRS, CDR2 YFSETQ. Trimming left V 0 bases short and J 8 bases short, with 14 bases between. CDR3 sequence reads: CASSLDGQRKEKLFF. The CDR3 nucleotides read TGCGCCAGCAGCTTGGACGGTCAGAGGAAGGAAAAACTGTTTTTT.

The genes are TRBV5-1 and TRBJ2-3; D is unresolved. The CDR3 is 14 residues long. The V and J ends lost 0 bases and 3 bases respectively, with 8 bases between them. The germline CDR1 and CDR2 sequences are SGHRS and YFSETQ. DNA of the CDR3: TGCGCCAGCAGCTTGGGGTCCTATACAGATACGCAGTATTTT. This encodes CASSLGSYTDTQYF.